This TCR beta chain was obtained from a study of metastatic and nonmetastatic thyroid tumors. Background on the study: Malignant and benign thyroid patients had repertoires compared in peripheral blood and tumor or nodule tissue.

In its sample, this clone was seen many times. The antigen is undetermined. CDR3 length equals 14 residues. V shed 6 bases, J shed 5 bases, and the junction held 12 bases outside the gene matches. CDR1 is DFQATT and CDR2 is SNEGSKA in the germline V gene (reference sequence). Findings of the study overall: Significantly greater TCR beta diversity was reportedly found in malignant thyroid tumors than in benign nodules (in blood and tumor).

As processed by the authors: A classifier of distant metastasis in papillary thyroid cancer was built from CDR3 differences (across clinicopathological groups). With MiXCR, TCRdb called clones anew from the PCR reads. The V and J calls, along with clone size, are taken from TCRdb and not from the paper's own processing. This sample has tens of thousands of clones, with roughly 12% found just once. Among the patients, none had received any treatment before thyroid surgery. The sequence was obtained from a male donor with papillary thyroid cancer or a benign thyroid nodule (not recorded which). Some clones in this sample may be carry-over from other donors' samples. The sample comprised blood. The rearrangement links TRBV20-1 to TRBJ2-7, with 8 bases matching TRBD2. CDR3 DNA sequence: TGCAGTGCCAGATCAGCGGGAGCATTCCACGAGCAGTACTTC. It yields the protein CSARSAGAFHEQYF.